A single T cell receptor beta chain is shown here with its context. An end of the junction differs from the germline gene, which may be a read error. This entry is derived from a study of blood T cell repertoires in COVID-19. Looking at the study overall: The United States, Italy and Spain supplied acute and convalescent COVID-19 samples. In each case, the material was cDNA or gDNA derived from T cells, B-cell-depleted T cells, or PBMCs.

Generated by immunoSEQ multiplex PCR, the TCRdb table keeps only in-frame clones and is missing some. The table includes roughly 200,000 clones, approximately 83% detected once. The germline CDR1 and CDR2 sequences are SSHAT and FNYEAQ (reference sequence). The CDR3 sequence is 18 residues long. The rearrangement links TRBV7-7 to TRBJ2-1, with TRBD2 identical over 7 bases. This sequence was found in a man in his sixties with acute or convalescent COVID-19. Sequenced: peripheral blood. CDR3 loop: CASSSGRLVSGKGGEQFF. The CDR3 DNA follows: TGTGCTAGCAGCTCGGGAAGATTGGTGAGCGGGAAGGGCGGTGAGCAGTTCTTC.